The 2 T cell receptor beta chains presented below share a single source sample, sequenced in a study of blood T cell repertoires in COVID-19. Only in-frame clones appear in the TCRdb table, and some are missing; sequencing was by immunoSEQ multiplex PCR. The sample includes about 59,000 clones, about 73% seen only once; the top ten take around 13%. The sample was peripheral blood. The receptors derive from a woman in her seventies with acute or convalescent COVID-19.

This clone was seen many times. The gene calls are TRBV5-6 and TRBJ1-4; D gene uncertain. Trimming pared 4 bases from V and 5 bases from J, leaving 18 bases between. The CDR3 has 16 residues. Germline assignment: CDR1 SGHDT and CDR2 YYEEEE. The CDR3 loop reads CASSPGSAVRNEKLFF. The CDR3 DNA sequence: TGTGCCAGCAGCCCGGGGTCGGCAGTTCGAAATGAAAAACTGTTTTTT.

In DNA, the CDR3 is TGTGCCAGCAGTGAACCTACAGGGAGAGAGACCCAGTACTTC. It yields the protein CASSEPTGRETQYF. The chain recombines TRBV25-1 with TRBJ2-5, with D tentatively TRBD1 (6 bases). Looked up from germline, CDR1 is MGHDK and CDR2 is SYGVNS. With 2 bases removed from V and 4 bases from J, the gap between germline ends came to 11 bases. The CDR3 has 14 amino acids.